The entry below gives a single TCR beta chain sequence along with its context. This record belongs to a study of blood T cell repertoires in COVID-19. V gave up 10 bases and J gave up 6 bases; unmatched junction bases: 14. CDR3 length equals 15 residues. Per the germline V gene, CDR1 is ENHRY and CDR2 is SYGVKD. Produced via immunoSEQ multiplex PCR; TCRdb's table is partial and in-frame only. The table lists about 400,000 clones, less than 90% of them singletons. The sequence derives from a woman aged 60-70 years with COVID-19, enrolled during active disease. This sequence joins TRBV10-3 and TRBJ2-2; TRBD2 matches at 7 bases. The sample taken for sequencing was peripheral blood. CDR3 in amino acids: CATQNQRGTSGELFF. CDR3 coding DNA: TGTGCCACGCAGAACCAGCGGGGTACATCCGGGGAGCTGTTTTTT.